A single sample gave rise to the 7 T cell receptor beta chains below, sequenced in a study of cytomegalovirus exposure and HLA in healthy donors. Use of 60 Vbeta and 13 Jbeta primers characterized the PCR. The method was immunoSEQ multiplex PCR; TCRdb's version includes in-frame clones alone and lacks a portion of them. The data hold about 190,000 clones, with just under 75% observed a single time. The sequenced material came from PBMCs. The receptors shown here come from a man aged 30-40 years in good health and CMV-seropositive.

CDR3 DNA sequence: TGTGCCAGCAGCTTAGGGGCCTCTGGAAACACCATATATTTT. Translating gives CASSLGASGNTIYF. J is TRBJ1-3 and V is TRBV11-2; D remains ambiguous. V lost 1 base and J lost 0, with 4 bases in between. Germline assignment: CDR1 SGHAT and CDR2 FQNNGV. CDR3 length: 14 amino acids.

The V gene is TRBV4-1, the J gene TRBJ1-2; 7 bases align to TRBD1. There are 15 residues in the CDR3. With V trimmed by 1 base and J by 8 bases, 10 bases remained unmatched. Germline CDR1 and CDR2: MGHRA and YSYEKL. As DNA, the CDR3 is TGCGCCAGCAGCCAAGGCCAGACAGGGCGACAGGGCTACACCTTC. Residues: CASSQGQTGRQGYTF.

CDR3 sequence: CASSAQGYSGNTIYF. Written as DNA, the CDR3 is TGTGCCAGCAGCGCACAGGGTTACTCTGGAAACACCATATATTTT. This chain links TRBV9 with TRBJ1-3; TRBD1 might be the D (6 bases). Germline assignment: CDR1 SGDLS and CDR2 YYNGEE. V lost 3 bases to trimming and J lost 0 bases, with 10 bases between them. The CDR3 is 15 residues long. Using reference TRBV9 and TRBJ1-3 for the parts outside the CDR3, the full variable domain is DSGVTQTPKHLITATGQRVTLRCSPRSGDLSVYWYQQSLDQGLQFLIQYYNGEERAKGNILERFSAQQFPDLHSELNLSSLELGDSALYFCASSAQGYSGNTIYFGEGSWLTVV.

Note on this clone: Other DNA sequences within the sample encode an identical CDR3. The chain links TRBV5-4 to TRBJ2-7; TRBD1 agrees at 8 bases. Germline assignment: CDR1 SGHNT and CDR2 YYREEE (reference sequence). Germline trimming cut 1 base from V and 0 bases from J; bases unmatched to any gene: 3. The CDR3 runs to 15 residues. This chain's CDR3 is CASSLRTGNSYEQYF. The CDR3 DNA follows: TGTGCCAGCAGCTTGCGGACAGGGAACTCCTACGAGCAGTACTTC.

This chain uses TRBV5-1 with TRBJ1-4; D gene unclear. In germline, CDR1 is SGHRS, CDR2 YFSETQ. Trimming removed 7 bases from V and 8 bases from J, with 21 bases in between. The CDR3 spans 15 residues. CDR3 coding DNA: TGCGCCAGCGCTCCTGGGAGTTTACTGGAAGAAAAACTGTTTTTT. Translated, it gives CASAPGSLLEEKLFF.

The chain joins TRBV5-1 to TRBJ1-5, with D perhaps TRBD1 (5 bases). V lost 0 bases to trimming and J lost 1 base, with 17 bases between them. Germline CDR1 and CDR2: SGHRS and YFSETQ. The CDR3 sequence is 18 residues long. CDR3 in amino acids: CASSLEGAESKSNQPQHF. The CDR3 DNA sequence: TGCGCCAGCAGCTTGGAAGGGGCAGAATCTAAAAGCAATCAGCCCCAGCATTTT. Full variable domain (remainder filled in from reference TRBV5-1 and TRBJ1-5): KAGVTQTPRYLIKTRGQQVTLSCSPISGHRSVSWYQQTPGQGLQFLFEYFSETQRNKGNFPGRFSGRQFSNSRSEMNVSTLELGDSALYLCASSLEGAESKSNQPQHFGDGTRLSIL.

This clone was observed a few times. CDR3 in amino acids: CASSLQGYEQYF. The CDR3 DNA sequence: TGCGCCAGCAGCCTCCAGGGTTACGAGCAGTACTTC. J is TRBJ2-7 and V is TRBV4-1, with D tentatively TRBD1 (5 bases). V was clipped by 4 bases and J by 4 bases, with 8 bases between them. From germline, CDR1 is MGHRA and CDR2 YSYEKL. CDR3 length equals 12 residues.